These T cell receptor beta chains were read from a single sample in a study of radiotherapy plus CTLA-4 blockade in lung cancer. Data came from immunoSEQ multiplex PCR; TCRdb stores just in-frame clones and leaves some out. This table has 70,000 to 95,000 clones, over 75% appearing once. The source material was peripheral blood, sampled from a patient treated with radiotherapy plus ipilimumab. All receptors derive from a human donor with non-small cell lung cancer that progressed on radiotherapy plus ipilimumab. Both conserved end residues are part of each CDR3. Each record gives: V gene, D gene, J gene, clone size, CDR3 DNA, CDR3 protein. D genes are given only for firm matches. A clone size is listed for some rows: how often the clone was seen (once, few, many), or a class if it is expanded.

>TRBV7-2|NA|TRBJ2-2|NA
TGTGCCAGCAGTAAAAGCGGTCTGAACACCGGGGAGCTGTTTTTT
CASSKSGLNTGELFF
>TRBV28|NA|TRBJ1-5|NA
TGTGCCAGCAGTTTGGCAGGGAGTAGCAATCAGCCCCAGCATTTT
CASSLAGSSNQPQHF
>TRBV19|NA|TRBJ2-5|NA
TGTGCCAGTCATAGTTCCCTTTTGGAGACCCAGTACTTC
CASHSSLLETQYF
>TRBV2|TRBD1|TRBJ2-2|NA
TGTGCCAGCAGTGAATCCACAGGGGTAGTTACCGGGGAGCTGTTTTTT
CASSESTGVVTGELFF
>TRBV4-2|NA|TRBJ2-7|NA
TGTGCCAGCAGCCAAGTCTCCGTTGGGGAAGCACCCTACGAGCAGTACTTC
CASSQVSVGEAPYEQYF
>TRBV10-3|NA|TRBJ2-7|NA
TGTGCCATCAGTGAGTCGGGCGGGGATGCCTACGAGCAGTACTTC
CAISESGGDAYEQYF
>TRBV18|TRBD2|TRBJ2-4|NA
TGTGCCAGCTCACCACGCCCGCCTAGCGGGGGGAATAGCAAAAACATTCAGTACTTC
CASSPRPPSGGNSKNIQYF
>TRBV6-5|NA|TRBJ1-2|few
TGTGCCAGCAGTTACTCGGGGCTTTATGGCTACACCTTC
CASSYSGLYGYTF
>TRBV11-1|NA|TRBJ1-2|NA
TGTGCCAGCAGCTTAGACGGCACTGGCTACACCTTC
CASSLDGTGYTF
>TRBV7-9|NA|TRBJ2-7|NA
TGTGCCAGCAGCCGAGACTACTACGAGCAGTACTTC
CASSRDYYEQYF
>TRBV15|NA|TRBJ1-2|NA
TGTGCCACCAGCAGAGAGGGGGCGGGCCCTTTCGACTACACCTTC
CATSREGAGPFDYTF
>TRBV5-1|TRBD1|TRBJ2-2|once
TGCGCCAGCAGCTTGGGTACGACAGGGACCGGGGAGCTGTTTTTT
CASSLGTTGTGELFF
>TRBV7-9|TRBD1|TRBJ1-6|NA
TGTGCCAGCAGCGCCTGGGGGACAGGGCGAAATAATTCACCCCTCCACTTT
CASSAWGTGRNNSPLHF
>TRBV27|NA|TRBJ1-5|NA
TGTGCCAGCAGTTTAAGGCCGGCGGTCGGCCAGCCCCAGCATTTT
CASSLRPAVGQPQHF
>TRBV7-6|TRBD1|TRBJ2-1|NA
TGTGCCAGCAGCTCTCACAGGGGGCAGCCGGGAGGCAATGAGCAGTTCTTC
CASSSHRGQPGGNEQFF
>TRBV6-6|NA|TRBJ1-5|few
TGTGCCAGCAGTTACGGCGGGCCCCAGCATTTT
CASSYGGPQHF
>TRBV5-5|NA|TRBJ1-2|NA
TGTGCCAGCAGCGCCGGCGGCAGGGCTGAGGGGAATGGCTACACCTTC
CASSAGGRAEGNGYTF
>TRBV2|NA|TRBJ1-1|NA
TGTGCCAGCAGTGAGCAGTTGTTTGAAGCTTTCTTT
CASSEQLFEAFF
>TRBV5-6|NA|TRBJ1-3|NA
TGTGCCAGCTCCAAGGGGAGTGGAAACACCATATATTTT
CASSKGSGNTIYF
>TRBV11-2|TRBD2|TRBJ2-1|NA
TGTGCCAGCAGCTTAGGTAGGCAGCGGGGGGGTCAAAATGAGCAGTTCTTC
CASSLGRQRGGQNEQFF
>TRBV4-3|NA|TRBJ1-4|NA
TGCGCCAGCAGCCAAGATCGCTCGGGAGGGGTCCGTAATGAAAAACTGTTTTTT
CASSQDRSGGVRNEKLFF
>TRBV5-3|NA|TRBJ2-7|NA
TGTGCCCGTAATGGGGGGGCCACCTACGAGCAGTACTTC
CARNGGATYEQYF
>TRBV6-5|NA|TRBJ2-7|NA
TGTGCCAGCAGTGCTGGCTACGAGCAGTACTTC
CASSAGYEQYF
>TRBV30|NA|TRBJ1-4|NA
TGTGCCTTTTGTCAAGTGGAGGAAAAACTGTTTTTT
CAFCQVEEKLFF
>TRBV5-4|TRBD1|TRBJ2-5|NA
TGTGCCAGCAGCCCCGGGACAGGGCTCGAGACCCAGTACTTC
CASSPGTGLETQYF
>TRBV5-4|NA|TRBJ1-1|NA
TGTGCCAGCAGCCCCGACACGGATAACACTGAAGCTTTCTTT
CASSPDTDNTEAFF
>TRBV5-4|TRBD1|TRBJ2-3|NA
TGTGCCAGCAGGACCGGGACAGGGAGTGCAGATACGCAGTATTTT
CASRTGTGSADTQYF
>TRBV6-5|NA|TRBJ1-1|NA
TGTGCCAGCAGTTACCAGGGTACAGGGAACACTGAAGCTTTCTTT
CASSYQGTGNTEAFF
>TRBV4-3|NA|TRBJ2-5|NA
TGCGCCAGCAGCCAATCCCCGTTCCAGGAGACCCAGTACTTC
CASSQSPFQETQYF
>TRBV7-9|NA|TRBJ2-2|NA
TGTGCCAGCAGCCCCCTCGGGCAATCTAAGACCGGGGAGCTGTTTTTT
CASSPLGQSKTGELFF
>TRBV6-1|NA|TRBJ2-7|NA
TGTGCCAGCAGTGTTACAGGGACCTACGAGCAGTACTTC
CASSVTGTYEQYF
>TRBV29-1|NA|TRBJ2-1|NA
TGCAGCGTTGGGGAGGGGGGAACCTACAATGAGCAGTTCTTC
CSVGEGGTYNEQFF
>TRBV5-5|TRBD2|TRBJ2-7|NA
TGTGCCAGCAGCCCAAAGGGGGCTAGCGGGAGCACTATCCCGTACGAGCAGTACTTC
CASSPKGASGSTIPYEQYF
>TRBV2|NA|TRBJ1-6|NA
TGTGCCAGCAGTGGGACATGGAATGATAATTCACCCCTCCACTTT
CASSGTWNDNSPLHF
>TRBV2|NA|TRBJ2-1|NA
TGTGCCAGCCGAACACCCTACAATGAGCAGTTCTTC
CASRTPYNEQFF
>TRBV19|TRBD1|TRBJ1-1|NA
TGTGCCAGTAGGAGGGGACAGGGAGGAGGGAACACTGAAGCTTTCTTT
CASRRGQGGGNTEAFF
>TRBV6-5|NA|TRBJ1-1|NA
TGTGCCAGCAGTTACTCGGTGGGGGTGAACACTGAAGCTTTCTTT
CASSYSVGVNTEAFF
>TRBV28|NA|TRBJ1-2|NA
TGTGCCAACAAAGGGGAGGGCGACTATGGCTACACCTTC
CANKGEGDYGYTF
>TRBV28|TRBD2|TRBJ2-7|NA
TGTGCCAGCAGCCCCGCGGGGGGGACGACCTACGAGCAGTACTTC
CASSPAGGTTYEQYF
>TRBV6-5|TRBD2|TRBJ2-1|NA
TGTGCCAGCAGTTACTCGGCTAGCGGGGGCCATGAGCAGTTCTTC
CASSYSASGGHEQFF
>TRBV7-2|NA|TRBJ2-2|NA
TGTGCCAGCCTCGGACCTACCAACACCGGGGAGCTGTTTTTT
CASLGPTNTGELFF
>TRBV15|NA|TRBJ2-1|NA
TGTGCCACCAGCAGAGAGGGGGAACAGGGTTGGGATGAGCAGTTCTTC
CATSREGEQGWDEQFF
>TRBV11-3|TRBD1|TRBJ2-7|few
TGTGCCAGCAGCCGGGGGACAGGGGTCGAGCAGTACTTC
CASSRGTGVEQYF
>TRBV6-1|NA|TRBJ2-1|NA
TGTGCCAGCAGTGCTGGACGTAGCCTCAATGAGCAGTTCTTC
CASSAGRSLNEQFF
>TRBV19|NA|TRBJ1-2|NA
TGTGCCAGTAGTACCCCAGGCGGGTCTCGGGGCTACACCTTC
CASSTPGGSRGYTF
>TRBV18|NA|TRBJ2-3|NA
TGTGCCAGCTCACCGGGTAGGACGGATACGCAGTATTTT
CASSPGRTDTQYF
>TRBV19|NA|TRBJ2-7|NA
TGTGCCAGTAGTATAATCCTTTTTGGGGGGCACGAGCAGTACTTC
CASSIILFGGHEQYF
>TRBV30|TRBD1|TRBJ2-4|once
TGTGCCTGGAGTGTAGGGACAGAAAACATTCAGTACTTC
CAWSVGTENIQYF
>TRBV10-3|TRBD1|TRBJ2-1|NA
TGTGCCATCAGTGAGGACAGGGGGTTGGGAGAGCAGTTCTTC
CAISEDRGLGEQFF